This TCR beta chain originates from a study of response to subunit inactivated influenza vaccine. TCRdb reprocessed the RT-PCR reads via MiXCR and lists one record per CDR3 protein. The data contain 500,000 or so distinct CDR3 sequences, approximately 16% of them singletons. This CDR3 has 14 residues. The germline CDR1 and CDR2 sequences are SGDLS and YYNGEE. Trimming took 4 bases from V and 2 from J, leaving 13 bases between them. A few counts support this clonotype. The antigen is unknown. Study conclusions and caveats: With each seasonal influenza vaccination, the authors suggested, few new T cells are recruited.

This TCR was sampled from a man aged 50 to 75 who received an inactivated influenza vaccine. This chain links TRBV9 with TRBJ2-7; tentatively, D is TRBD1 (6 bases). Here the sequenced sample was CD4+ T cells sorted from PBMCs, taken 23 to 25 months after vaccination. The DNA for the CDR3 is TGTGCCAGCAGCCCTCACAGGGTCCCCTACGAGCAGTACTTC. Amino acids: CASSPHRVPYEQYF.